The 29 T cell receptor beta chains listed next were all sequenced from one sample in a study of T cells after yellow fever vaccination. TCRdb redid the calling of the 5' RACE reads with MiXCR, one entry per CDR3 protein. The table has 15,000 or so distinct CDR3 sequences, roughly 8% seen once. Sequencing was performed on PBMCs, either bulk or a sorted T-cell subset (CD4+, CD8+, memory, or dextramer-sorted; not recorded which), taken on the day of the yellow fever booster vaccination. The origin of the receptors is a young man who received the YFV17D yellow fever vaccine.

This clonotype occurred many times. This rearrangement joins TRBV5-6 to TRBJ1-1; D ambiguous. The germline gives CDR1 SGHDT, CDR2 YYEEEE. The CDR3 contains 16 residues. V was pared by 0 bases and J by 1 base, with 13 bases between. The CDR3 nucleotides read TGTGCCAGCAGCTTGGGCATCCAGGCAGGGAACACTGAAGCTTTCTTT. Translation: CASSLGIQAGNTEAFF.

The table lists this clonotype with many counts. The gene calls are TRBV5-6 and TRBJ1-6; perhaps TRBD1 as D (5 bases). The CDR3 spans 12 residues. Germline V CDR1 and CDR2: SGHDT, YYEEEE. V was pared by 4 bases and J by 13 bases, with 12 bases between. The CDR3: CASSLEGNPLHF. Here the CDR3 DNA reads TGTGCCAGCAGCCTAGAGGGGAATCCCCTCCACTTT.

Many counts were recorded for this clonotype. The V gene is TRBV4-3, the J gene TRBJ1-2; tentative D call: TRBD1 (5 bases). The CDR3 runs 18 residues. Looked up from germline, CDR1 is LGHNA and CDR2 is YSLEER. V gave up 4 bases and J gave up 4 bases, with 25 bases separating them. CDR3 sequence reads: CASSPYPVGGGELYGYTF. The DNA for the CDR3 is TGCGCCAGCAGCCCCTACCCCGTCGGGGGGGGAGAACTCTATGGCTACACCTTC.

There are many counts of this clonotype. The chain links TRBV18 to TRBJ2-5; the D is unclear. Germline V lookup: CDR1 KGHSH, CDR2 LQKENI. The CDR3 extends over 13 amino acids. Trimming left V 6 bases short and J 0 bases short, with 8 bases between. This chain's CDR3 is CASSTQHQETQYF. The CDR3 bases are TGTGCCAGCTCTACCCAACACCAAGAGACCCAGTACTTC.

At least ten counts were recorded for this clonotype. This chain joins TRBV20-1 and TRBJ2-1; 15 bases fit TRBD2. V dropped 6 bases and J dropped 7; count of bases not matched to a gene: 4. CDR1 is DFQATT, CDR2 SNEGSKA, per germline (reference sequence). The CDR3 runs to 14 residues. CDR3 sequence reads: CSAGLAGGPNEQFF. CDR3 nucleotides: TGCAGTGCCGGACTAGCGGGGGGGCCAAATGAGCAGTTCTTC.

This clonotype has a count of ten or more. The chain's CDR3 is CASKRQGTDTQYF. The CDR3, as DNA: TGTGCCAGCAAGAGGCAGGGAACAGATACGCAGTATTTT. The chain combines TRBV6-5 with TRBJ2-3; tentatively, D is TRBD1 (5 bases). The ends were cut back, 7 bases at V and 3 bases at J, with 11 bases in the middle. Germline V lookup: CDR1 MNHEY, CDR2 SVGAGI. The length of the CDR3 is 13 residues.

In its sample, this clonotype was seen many times. The rearrangement joins TRBV27 to TRBJ2-1, with D perhaps matching TRBD2 (6 bases). The V and J ends lost 5 bases and 0 bases respectively, with 14 bases between them. CDR1 is MNHEY, CDR2 SMNVEV, per germline (reference sequence). The CDR3 runs to 16 residues. CDR3 region: CASSGARRGSYNEQFF. CDR3 coding DNA: TGTGCCAGCAGTGGGGCCCGGCGGGGCTCCTACAATGAGCAGTTCTTC.

By proportion, this clonotype is medium-sized. V gene TRBV7-2 combines with J gene TRBJ2-1; TRBD1 matches at 7 bases. Germline CDR1 is SGHTA and CDR2 is FQGNSA. The trim removed 7 bases at V and 2 bases at J, leaving 8 bases unmatched. The CDR3 extends over 15 amino acids. The CDR3 spells CASTRGDSTYNEQFF. The CDR3 DNA follows: TGTGCCAGCACCCGTGGGGACAGTACCTACAATGAGCAGTTCTTC.

This clonotype appeared many times. This rearrangement joins TRBV12-3 or TRBV12-4 to TRBJ1-2; D possibly corresponds to TRBD1 (5 bases). V was trimmed by 0 bases and J by 2 bases, leaving 13 bases between them. There are 16 residues in the CDR3. The CDR3 is CASSLARGQANYGYTF. DNA of the CDR3: TGTGCCAGCAGTTTAGCCCGCGGACAAGCAAACTATGGCTACACCTTC.

By proportion, this clonotype is medium-sized. The chain has TRBV7-2 and TRBJ2-1, with 14 positions matching TRBD2. The CDR3 loop spans 16 amino acids. Germline CDR1 is SGHTA and CDR2 is FQGNSA. V dropped 5 bases and J dropped 7; count of bases not matched to a gene: 7. In DNA form, the CDR3 reads TGTGCCAGCAGCGCGAGACTAGCGGGGGGGCGAAATGAGCAGTTCTTC. This translates into CASSARLAGGRNEQFF.

This clonotype was seen many times. This chain connects TRBV7-7 to TRBJ2-1; the match to TRBD2 covers 8 bases. With V trimmed by 3 bases and J by 11 bases, 6 bases remained unmatched. This CDR3 contains 13 residues. CDR1 and CDR2 (germline): SSHAT, FNYEAQ (reference sequence). The CDR3 here is CASSLLGGGKQFF. The CDR3 nucleotides read TGTGCCAGCAGCTTGCTTGGCGGGGGGAAGCAGTTCTTC.

This clonotype was seen ten or more times. The gene calls are TRBV6-2 or TRBV6-3 and TRBJ2-7; a possible D gene is TRBD1 (6 bases). The CDR3 sequence is 15 residues long. Per germline, CDR1 MNHEY and CDR2 SVGEGT. Trimming took 6 bases from V and 3 from J, leaving 18 bases between them. CDR3 protein: CASSRLQGPNYEQYF. The CDR3 DNA reads as TGTGCCAGCAGCCGGCTTCAGGGGCCAAACTACGAGCAGTACTTC.

Ten or more counts support this clonotype. The chain has TRBV29-1 and TRBJ1-2, with TRBD1 as a possible D gene (5 bases). The CDR3 sequence is 15 residues long. Germline lookup yields CDR1 SQVTM and CDR2 ANQGSEA. Trimming took off 4 bases at V and 8 bases at J, with 23 bases between the two ends. The chain's CDR3 is CSVVKSPRGAEGYTF. The CDR3 DNA sequence: TGCAGCGTTGTGAAGTCCCCTCGTGGGGCAGAGGGCTACACCTTC.

This clonotype was seen at least ten times. The rearrangement uses TRBV7-6 and TRBJ2-5; 10 bases agree with TRBD2. Germline V CDR1 and CDR2: SGHVS, FNYEAQ. CDR3 length equals 15 residues. With 4 bases clipped from V and 2 bases from J, the junction kept 4 bases outside the gene matches. For the CDR3, the DNA is TGTGCCAGCAGCTCCCGGACTAGCGGACAAGAGACCCAGTACTTC. Translation gives CASSSRTSGQETQYF.

This clonotype was recorded at least ten times. The J gene is TRBJ2-3, the V gene TRBV5-4, with unresolved D. The CDR3 has 15 residues. Per the germline V gene, CDR1 is SGHNT and CDR2 is YYREEE (reference sequence). V was shortened by 0 bases and J by 0 bases, with 8 bases between the two germline ends. Written as DNA, the CDR3 is TGTGCCAGCAGCTTGGCTCCATCTAGCACAGATACGCAGTATTTT. It is translated as CASSLAPSSTDTQYF. The variable domain in full, completed from reference TRBV5-4 and TRBJ2-3, reads ETGVTQSPTHLIKTRGQQVTLRCSSQSGHNTVSWYQQALGQGPQFIFQYYREEENGRGNFPPRFSGLQFPNYSSELNVNALELDDSALYLCASSLAPSSTDTQYFGPGTRLTVL.

This clonotype was counted many times. The chain carries TRBV5-1 and TRBJ1-5; D remains unclear. Germline V gene lookup returns CDR1 SGHRS and CDR2 YFSETQ. V shed 3 bases and J shed 5 bases, with 15 bases lying between them. The CDR3 consists of 15 residues. CDR3 region: CASSSDGRMDQPQHF. The CDR3 DNA follows: TGCGCCAGCAGCTCGGACGGACGGATGGATCAGCCCCAGCATTTT.

Sample share makes this clonotype medium-sized (0.01 to 0.1%). The chain has TRBV18 and TRBJ2-3; 8 nucleotides align to TRBD2. The CDR3 has 16 amino acids. Germline lookup yields CDR1 KGHSH and CDR2 LQKENI. V lost 6 bases and J lost 2; bases outside the gene matches: 10. The CDR3 reads CASSPTSATTTDTQYF. CDR3 sequence (DNA): TGTGCCAGCTCGCCGACTAGCGCCACCACCACAGATACGCAGTATTTT.

This clonotype has ten or more counts. CDR3 DNA: TGTGCCAGCAGCCTACAGCGCGGGGGGGTGGACAATGAGCAGTTCTTC. It encodes CASSLQRGGVDNEQFF. This rearrangement joins TRBV11-2 to TRBJ2-1; 9 nucleotides align to TRBD2. Trimming took 5 bases from V and 5 from J; bases not matched to a gene: 10. Looked up from germline, CDR1 is SGHAT and CDR2 is FQNNGV. The CDR3 loop spans 16 amino acids. Full variable domain (outside the CDR3, taken from reference TRBV11-2 and TRBJ2-1): EAGVAQSPRYKIIEKRQSVAFWCNPISGHATLYWYQQILGQGPKLLIQFQNNGVVDDSQLPKDRFSAERLKGVDSTLKIQPAKLEDSAVYLCASSLQRGGVDNEQFFGPGTRLTVL.

This chain links TRBV20-1 with TRBJ2-3; no firm D call. The CDR3 loop spans 12 amino acids. CDR1 is DFQATT, CDR2 SNEGSKA, per germline (reference sequence). V was clipped by 7 bases and J by 0 bases, with 8 bases between them. The CDR3 loop is CSVSQSTDTQYF. The CDR3 region has the DNA TGCAGTGTAAGCCAGAGCACAGATACGCAGTATTTT.

There are many counts of this clonotype. This chain links TRBV15 with TRBJ2-7, with 8 bases identical to TRBD1. The CDR3 is 17 residues long. V lost 0 bases to trimming and J lost 2 bases; unmatched junction nucleotides: 9. Germline values: CDR1 LNHNV, CDR2 YYDKDF (reference sequence). CDR3 in DNA: TGTGCCACCAGCAGAGAATTTGGGACAGGCATGGCCTACGAGCAGTACTTC. This gives the protein CATSREFGTGMAYEQYF. The entire variable domain, with the rest obtained from reference TRBV15 and TRBJ2-7, is as follows: DAMVIQNPRYQVTQFGKPVTLSCSQTLNHNVMYWYQQKSSQAPKLLFHYYDKDFNNEADTPDNFQSRRPNTSFCFLDIRSPGLGDTAMYLCATSREFGTGMAYEQYFGPGTRLTVT.

This clonotype showed up many times. CDR3 residues: CASSLGRPDDEQFF. The CDR3 DNA reads as TGCGCCAGCAGCTTAGGACGGCCTGACGATGAGCAGTTCTTC. This chain uses TRBV5-1 with TRBJ2-1; D call uncertain. The CDR3 length is 14 residues. Trimming took off 2 bases at V and 8 bases at J, with 14 bases between the two ends. CDR1 and CDR2 (germline): SGHRS, YFSETQ.

At least ten counts were recorded for this clonotype. The V gene is TRBV2, the J gene TRBJ2-2; D is ambiguous. Trimming removed 8 bases at V and 1 base at J, with 11 bases between. This CDR3 region has 14 residues. Per the germline V gene, CDR1 is SNHLY and CDR2 is FYNNEI. The CDR3 DNA reads as TGTGCCAGCGGGTCGTCCCAGAACACCGGGGAGCTGTTTTTT. As protein: CASGSSQNTGELFF.

This clonotype was counted ten times or more. The chain recombines TRBV9 with TRBJ2-2; D uncertain. Germline assignment: CDR1 SGDLS and CDR2 YYNGEE. Trimming took 4 bases from V and 1 from J, leaving 14 bases between them. CDR3 size: 16 residues. The DNA of the CDR3 is TGTGCCAGCAGCCCAGAGGTAGCTGGGAACACCGGGGAGCTGTTTTTT. It is translated as CASSPEVAGNTGELFF.

This clonotype was recorded many times. The chain has TRBV6-2 or TRBV6-3 and TRBJ1-1; tentatively, D is TRBD1 (5 bases). V was shortened by 5 bases and J by 4 bases, with 17 bases between the two germline ends. Germline V gives CDR1 MNHEY, CDR2 SVGEGT. CDR3 size: 15 residues. The DNA of the CDR3 is TGTGCCAGCAGTCCCTTGGCAGGGAGTGGCACTGAAGCTTTCTTT. Its translation is CASSPLAGSGTEAFF.

This clonotype has at least ten counts. This chain links TRBV5-1 with TRBJ1-5; D not resolved. The germline V gene encodes CDR1 SGHRS and CDR2 YFSETQ. The germline V and J ends were trimmed by 0 bases and 5 bases, with 9 bases remaining between them. The CDR3 has 14 amino acids. CDR3 sequence (DNA): TGCGCCAGCAGCTTGGACGGGATCTATCAGCCCCAGCATTTT. Protein product: CASSLDGIYQPQHF.

This clonotype was seen at least ten times. The chain recombines TRBV30 with TRBJ1-4; TRBD1 might be the D (5 bases). The CDR3 has 14 amino acids. V gave up 6 bases and J gave up 5 bases, with 16 bases separating them. Germline CDR1 is GTSNPN and CDR2 is SVGIG (reference sequence). This CDR3 is CACYDGGRNEKLFF. CDR3 in DNA: TGTGCCTGTTACGACGGGGGGAGAAATGAAAAACTGTTTTTT. Variable domain in full (rest from reference TRBV30 and TRBJ1-4): SQTIHQWPATLVQPVGSPLSLECTVEGTSNPNLYWYRQAAGRGLQLLFYSVGIGQISSEVPQNLSASRPQDRQFILSSKKLLLSDSGFYLCACYDGGRNEKLFFGSGTQLSVL.

This clonotype qualifies as medium-sized. CDR3 amino acids: CASSRDEGTDTQYF. CDR3 coding DNA: TGTGCCAGCAGCCGGGACGAAGGGACAGATACGCAGTATTTT. V and J are TRBV4-2 and TRBJ2-3, with D tentatively TRBD1 or TRBD2 (5 bases each). There are 14 residues in the CDR3. With 4 bases removed from V and 3 bases from J, the gap between germline ends came to 11 bases. The V gene's germline CDR1 is LGHNA and CDR2 YNFKEQ.

This clonotype was recorded many times. This chain joins TRBV9 and TRBJ1-1, with D perhaps TRBD1 (5 bases). V lost 2 bases and J 1 base, leaving 9 bases between the germline ends. The CDR3 is made up of 14 amino acids. The V gene's germline CDR1 is SGDLS and CDR2 YYNGEE. CDR3 loop: CASSVQGTNTEAFF. The CDR3 bases are TGTGCCAGCAGCGTGCAGGGTACGAACACTGAAGCTTTCTTT. Filled out from reference TRBV9 and TRBJ1-1, the complete variable domain reads DSGVTQTPKHLITATGQRVTLRCSPRSGDLSVYWYQQSLDQGLQFLIQYYNGEERAKGNILERFSAQQFPDLHSELNLSSLELGDSALYFCASSVQGTNTEAFFGQGTRLTVV.

This clonotype occurred many times. V is TRBV3-1 and J is TRBJ2-3; maybe TRBD1 (6 bases). The V end lost 4 bases, the J end lost 2 bases, and 13 bases lay between the germline ends. The germline CDR1 and CDR2 sequences are LGHDT and YNNKEL (reference sequence). This CDR3 has 15 amino acids. Here the CDR3 reads CASSPTGDFTDTQYF. For the CDR3, the DNA is TGTGCCAGCAGCCCGACAGGTGATTTCACAGATACGCAGTATTTT.